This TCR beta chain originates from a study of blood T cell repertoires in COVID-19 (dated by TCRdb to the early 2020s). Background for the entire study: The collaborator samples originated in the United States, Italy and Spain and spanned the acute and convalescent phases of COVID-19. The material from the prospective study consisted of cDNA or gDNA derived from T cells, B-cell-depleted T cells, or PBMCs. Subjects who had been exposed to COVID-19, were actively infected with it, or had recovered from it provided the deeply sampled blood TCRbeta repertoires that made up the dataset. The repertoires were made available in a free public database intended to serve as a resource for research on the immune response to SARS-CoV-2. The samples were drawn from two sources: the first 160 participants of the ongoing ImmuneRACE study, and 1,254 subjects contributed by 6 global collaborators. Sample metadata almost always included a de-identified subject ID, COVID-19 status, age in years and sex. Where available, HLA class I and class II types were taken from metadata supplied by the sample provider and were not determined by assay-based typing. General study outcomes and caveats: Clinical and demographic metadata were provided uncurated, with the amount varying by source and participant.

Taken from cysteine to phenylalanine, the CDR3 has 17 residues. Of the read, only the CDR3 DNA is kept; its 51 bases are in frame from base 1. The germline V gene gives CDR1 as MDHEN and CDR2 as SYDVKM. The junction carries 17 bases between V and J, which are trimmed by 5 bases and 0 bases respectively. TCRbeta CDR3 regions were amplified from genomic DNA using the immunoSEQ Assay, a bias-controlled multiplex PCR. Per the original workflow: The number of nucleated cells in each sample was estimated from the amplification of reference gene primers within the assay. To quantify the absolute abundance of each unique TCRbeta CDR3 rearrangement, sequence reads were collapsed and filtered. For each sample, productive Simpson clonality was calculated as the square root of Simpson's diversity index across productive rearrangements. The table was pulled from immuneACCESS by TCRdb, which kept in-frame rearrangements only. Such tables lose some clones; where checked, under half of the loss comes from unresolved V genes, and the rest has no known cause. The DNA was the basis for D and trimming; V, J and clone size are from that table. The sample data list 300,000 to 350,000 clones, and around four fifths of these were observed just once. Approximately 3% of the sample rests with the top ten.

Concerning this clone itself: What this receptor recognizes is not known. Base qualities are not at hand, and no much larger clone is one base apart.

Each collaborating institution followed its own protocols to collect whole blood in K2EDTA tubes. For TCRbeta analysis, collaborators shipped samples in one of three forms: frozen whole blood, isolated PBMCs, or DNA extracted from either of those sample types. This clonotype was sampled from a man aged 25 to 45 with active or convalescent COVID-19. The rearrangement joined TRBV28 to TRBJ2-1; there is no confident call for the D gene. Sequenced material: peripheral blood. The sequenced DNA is TGTGCCAGCAGTGTTCCTCTTAGCTCGAGCTCCTACAATGAGCAGTTCTTC. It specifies CASSVPLSSSSYNEQFF.